This T cell receptor beta chain derives from a study of T cell responses to AZD1222 COVID-19 vaccine. Comment on this clone: Its antigen is as yet unknown.

Study-level points and caveats: The study found Spike-specific TCR breadth and depth rose after two AZD1222 doses. Regions 160-218 and 743-854 held dominance among vaccine-associated CD4 TCRs, which spanned spike. Reports say nearly half of spike-specific TCRs go after unmutated variant regions. Donors were chiefly white British, with a greater number of females, and clonal diversity was perhaps underestimated.

The CDR3 covers 16 residues. Germline trimming cut 4 bases from V and 7 bases from J; bases unmatched to any gene: 8. Germline lookup yields CDR1 SEHNR and CDR2 FQNEAQ (reference sequence). Method: immunoSEQ multiplex PCR; TCRdb's copy keeps in-frame clones and lacks some. Of around 100,000 clones in the sample, 88% were seen once. Sequenced here: peripheral blood, sampled on day 0 of AZD1222 vaccination. The sequence was obtained from an adult in good health. V is TRBV7-9 and J is TRBJ2-4; 12 nucleotides agree with TRBD2. In DNA form, the CDR3 reads TGTGCCAGCAGCTCCCTAGCGGGAGGGCCGAGTAACATTCAGTACTTC. Translation: CASSSLAGGPSNIQYF.